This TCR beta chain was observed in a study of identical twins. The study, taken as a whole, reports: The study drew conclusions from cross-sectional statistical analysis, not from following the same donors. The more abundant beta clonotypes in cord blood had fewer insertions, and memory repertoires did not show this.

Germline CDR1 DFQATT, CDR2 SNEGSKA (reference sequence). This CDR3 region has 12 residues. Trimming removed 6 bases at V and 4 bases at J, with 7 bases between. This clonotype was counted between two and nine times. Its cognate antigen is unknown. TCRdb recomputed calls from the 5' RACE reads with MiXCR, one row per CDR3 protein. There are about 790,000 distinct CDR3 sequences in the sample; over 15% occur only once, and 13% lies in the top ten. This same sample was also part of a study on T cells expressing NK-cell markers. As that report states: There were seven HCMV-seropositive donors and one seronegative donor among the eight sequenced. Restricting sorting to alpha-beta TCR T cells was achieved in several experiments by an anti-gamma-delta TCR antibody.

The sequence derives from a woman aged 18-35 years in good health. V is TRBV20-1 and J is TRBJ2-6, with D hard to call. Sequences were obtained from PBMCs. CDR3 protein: CSARLGANVLTF. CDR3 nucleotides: TGCAGTGCCCGACTCGGGGCCAACGTCCTGACTTTC.